A single sample gave rise to the 17 T cell receptor beta chains below, sequenced in a study of cytomegalovirus exposure and HLA in healthy donors. Primers included in the PCR were 60 Vbeta and 13 Jbeta primers. Repertoires were generated with immunoSEQ multiplex PCR, while TCRdb's copy carries only in-frame clones and drops some. The table has about 130,000 clones, over 65% seen once. Sample: PBMCs. These receptors all come from a man in his forties in good health and CMV-seropositive.

The chain is built from TRBV6-5 and TRBJ2-3; 9 nucleotides match TRBD1. In germline, CDR1 is MNHEY, CDR2 SVGAGI. This CDR3 is 15 amino acids long. The trim removed 6 bases at V and 5 bases at J, leaving 9 bases unmatched. The CDR3 reads CASRPGTGRGDTQYF. CDR3 coding DNA: TGTGCCAGCAGACCCGGGACAGGGAGGGGAGATACGCAGTATTTT.

This clone was picked up one time. The CDR3 protein is CASRPEWGGTEAFF. The CDR3 coding sequence is TGTGCCAGCAGGCCCGAGTGGGGGGGCACTGAAGCTTTCTTT. The chain recombines TRBV28 with TRBJ1-1; D possibly corresponds to TRBD1 (5 bases). The CDR3 consists of 14 residues. Germline loops: CDR1 MDHEN, CDR2 SYDVKM. With 6 bases removed from V and 4 bases from J, the gap between germline ends came to 15 bases.

This clone was counted a few times. The chain recombines TRBV27 with TRBJ2-2; perhaps TRBD2 as D (6 bases). Deletions cut 6 bases from V and 4 bases from J, with 12 bases between. This CDR3 has 14 residues. CDR1 MNHEY and CDR2 SMNVEV come from the germline V gene (reference sequence). The CDR3 loop is CASRDYQGTGELFF. In DNA form, the CDR3 reads TGTGCCAGCAGGGACTACCAAGGCACCGGGGAGCTGTTTTTT.

Only one count was recorded for this clone. J is TRBJ1-6 and V is TRBV7-6; D is unclear. CDR1 is SGHVS and CDR2 is FNYEAQ in the germline V gene. Trimming left V 5 bases short and J 2 bases short, with 10 bases between. The CDR3 totals 15 residues. The CDR3 bases are TGTGCCAGCAGCCCAACAGCCACCTATAATTCACCCCTCCACTTT. This translates into CASSPTATYNSPLHF. Combining the CDR3 with reference TRBV7-6 and TRBJ1-6 gives the whole variable domain GAGVSQSPRYKVTKRGQDVALRCDPISGHVSLYWYRQALGQGPEFLTYFNYEAQQDKSGLPNDRFSAERPEGSISTLTIQRTEQRDSAMYRCASSPTATYNSPLHFGNGTRLTVT.

V is TRBV19 and J is TRBJ2-5; 12 bases align to TRBD2. The CDR3 totals 17 residues. The J segment lost 5 bases and the V segment lost 4 bases, leaving 11 bases of the junction unmatched. CDR1 LNHDA and CDR2 SQIVND come from the germline V gene (reference sequence). This CDR3 reads CASSTVLAGGPSETQYF. CDR3 DNA sequence: TGTGCCAGTAGTACCGTTCTAGCGGGAGGGCCGAGTGAGACCCAGTACTTC.

The chain links TRBV4-3 to TRBJ1-1; D call uncertain. CDR3 length equals 11 residues. From germline, CDR1 is LGHNA and CDR2 YSLEER. Trimming pared 4 bases from V and 6 bases from J, leaving 6 bases between. The CDR3 here is CASSPLSEAFF. CDR3 DNA sequence: TGCGCCAGCAGCCCCCTCTCTGAAGCTTTCTTT.

The V gene is TRBV5-1, the J gene TRBJ2-7; 10 bases line up with TRBD1. In germline, CDR1 is SGHRS, CDR2 YFSETQ. Trimming at V came to 4 bases and at J to 4 bases, leaving 8 bases not matched to a gene. The CDR3 totals 15 residues. The CDR3 DNA reads TGCGCCAGCAGCCCCCGCCAGGGACAGGGGTACGAGCAGTACTTC. Encoded protein: CASSPRQGQGYEQYF.

This clone was detected only once. V gene TRBV6-5 combines with J gene TRBJ2-5; TRBD2 might be the D (7 bases). CDR3 length: 14 amino acids. CDR1 is MNHEY and CDR2 is SVGAGI in the germline V gene. Trimming stripped 7 bases from V and 7 bases from J, with 19 bases between. The CDR3, as DNA: TGTGCCAGCACCTCCCTTGGGGGGGGCATGACCCAGTACTTC. Translating gives CASTSLGGGMTQYF.

The chain recombines TRBV27 with TRBJ2-7; 8 bases are a match to TRBD2. Trimming cost V 3 bases and J 7 bases; bases outside gene matches: 5. CDR1 and CDR2 from the germline V gene are MNHEY and SMNVEV (reference sequence). The CDR3 sequence is 13 residues long. The CDR3 DNA reads TGTGCCAGCAGTTTTAATGGCGGGAGGGAGCAGTACTTC. Its protein is CASSFNGGREQYF.

DNA for the CDR3: TGTGCCAGCAGCCCCTCTCCTGGCGGGTCAGACTACGAGCAGTACTTC. This gives the protein CASSPSPGGSDYEQYF. The chain employs TRBV9 and TRBJ2-7, with D possibly being TRBD2 (5 bases). The V gene's germline CDR1 is SGDLS and CDR2 YYNGEE. V was trimmed by 4 bases and J by 3 bases, leaving 20 bases between them. This CDR3 is built from 16 residues. Full variable domain (missing parts from reference TRBV9 and TRBJ2-7): DSGVTQTPKHLITATGQRVTLRCSPRSGDLSVYWYQQSLDQGLQFLIQYYNGEERAKGNILERFSAQQFPDLHSELNLSSLELGDSALYFCASSPSPGGSDYEQYFGPGTRLTVT.

The chain employs TRBV19 and TRBJ2-1, with unresolved D. V was clipped by 3 bases and J by 2 bases, with 8 bases between them. The CDR3 totals 14 residues. Germline V lookup: CDR1 LNHDA, CDR2 SQIVND (reference sequence). The CDR3 is CASSIGTAYNEQFF. Written as DNA, the CDR3 is TGTGCCAGTAGTATCGGTACAGCCTACAATGAGCAGTTCTTC.

The rearrangement joins TRBV23-1 to TRBJ2-4; a weak D match, TRBD2 (5 bases). TRBV23-1 is given ORF status, its function remaining uncertain. V dropped 2 bases and J dropped 1 base, with 9 bases sitting between them. This CDR3 contains 15 residues. The CDR3 spells CASSQGPGAKNIQYF. The CDR3 DNA follows: TGCGCCAGCAGTCAAGGACCGGGGGCCAAAAACATTCAGTACTTC.

CDR3 in amino acids: CASSQDAPARGRSRGTF. The DNA of the CDR3 is TGTGCCAGCAGCCAAGATGCCCCCGCCAGGGGGAGAAGTAGGGGCACCTTC. V usage is TRBV4-2 and J usage is TRBJ1-2; TRBD1 matches 7 bases. There are 17 residues in the CDR3. Germline-derived CDR1 and CDR2 are LGHNA and YNFKEQ. Germline trimming cut 0 bases from V and 13 bases from J; bases unmatched to any gene: 20.

This chain joins TRBV19 and TRBJ2-4, with TRBD2 as a possible D gene (5 bases). Trimming pared 3 bases from V and 0 bases from J, leaving 12 bases between. Germline CDR1 reads LNHDA; CDR2 reads SQIVND (reference sequence). The CDR3 is 16 amino acids. CDR3 in DNA: TGTGCCAGTAGTATCGACGGACTCATAGCCAAAAACATTCAGTACTTC. Protein product: CASSIDGLIAKNIQYF.

The chain couples TRBV6-5 to TRBJ2-7, with TRBD2 as a possible D gene (5 bases). Trimming took off 4 bases at V and 3 bases at J, with 16 bases between the two ends. CDR1 is MNHEY, CDR2 SVGAGI, per germline. The CDR3 contains 15 residues. CDR3 bases: TGTGCCAGCAGTTTGAGGAGGACTGGACTCTACGAGCAGTACTTC. This codes for CASSLRRTGLYEQYF.

This clone was detected only a few times. CDR3 in amino acids: CASSTSGPLTF. The CDR3 nucleotides are TGTGCCAGTAGTACGTCAGGCCCACTGACTTTC. This chain uses TRBV19 with TRBJ2-6; D is uncertain. This CDR3 region has 11 residues. Germline CDR1 and CDR2: LNHDA and SQIVND (reference sequence). Trimming shortened V by 4 bases and J by 16 bases, and 11 bases separated the two germline ends.

The V call is TRBV5-6, the J call TRBJ2-1, with TRBD1 identical over 7 bases. CDR3 length: 16 amino acids. CDR1 is SGHDT, CDR2 YYEEEE, per germline. V was clipped by 3 bases and J by 2 bases; unmatched bases: 8. CDR3: CASSSLKGAPYNEQFF. CDR3 sequence (DNA): TGTGCCAGCAGCTCCTTGAAGGGGGCCCCCTACAATGAGCAGTTCTTC.